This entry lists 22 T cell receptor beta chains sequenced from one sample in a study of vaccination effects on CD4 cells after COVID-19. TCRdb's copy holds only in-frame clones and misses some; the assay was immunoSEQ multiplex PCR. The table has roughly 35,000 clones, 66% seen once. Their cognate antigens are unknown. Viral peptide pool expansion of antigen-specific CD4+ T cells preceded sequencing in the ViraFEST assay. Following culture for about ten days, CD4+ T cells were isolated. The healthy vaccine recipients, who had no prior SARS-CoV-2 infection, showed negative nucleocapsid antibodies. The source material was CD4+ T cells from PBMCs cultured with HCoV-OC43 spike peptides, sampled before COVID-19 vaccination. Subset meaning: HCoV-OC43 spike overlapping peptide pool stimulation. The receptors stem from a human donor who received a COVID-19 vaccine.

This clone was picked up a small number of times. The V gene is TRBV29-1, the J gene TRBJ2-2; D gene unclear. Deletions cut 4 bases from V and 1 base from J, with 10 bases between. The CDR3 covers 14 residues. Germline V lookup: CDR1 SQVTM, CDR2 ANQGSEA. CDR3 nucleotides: TGCAGCGTTGTTCGCTGGAGGAACACCGGGGAGCTGTTTTTT. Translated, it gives CSVVRWRNTGELFF.

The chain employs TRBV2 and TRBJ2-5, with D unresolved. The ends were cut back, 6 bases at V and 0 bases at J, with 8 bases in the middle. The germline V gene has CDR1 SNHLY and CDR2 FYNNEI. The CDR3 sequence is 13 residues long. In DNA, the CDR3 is TGTGCCAGCAGCCAGATGTACCAAGAGACCCAGTACTTC. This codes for CASSQMYQETQYF.

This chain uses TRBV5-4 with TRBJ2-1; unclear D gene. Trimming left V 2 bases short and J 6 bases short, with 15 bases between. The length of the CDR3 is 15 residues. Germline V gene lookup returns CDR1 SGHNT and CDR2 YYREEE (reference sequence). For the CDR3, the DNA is TGTGCCAGCAGCTTAATCGATAGGGCGCGCAATGAGCAGTTCTTC. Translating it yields CASSLIDRARNEQFF.

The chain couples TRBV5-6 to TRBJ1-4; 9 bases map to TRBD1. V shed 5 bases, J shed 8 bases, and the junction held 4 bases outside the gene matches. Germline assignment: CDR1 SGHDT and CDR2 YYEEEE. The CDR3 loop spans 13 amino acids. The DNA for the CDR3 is TGTGCCAGCAGTTGGACAGGGGAAGAAAAACTGTTTTTT. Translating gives CASSWTGEEKLFF.

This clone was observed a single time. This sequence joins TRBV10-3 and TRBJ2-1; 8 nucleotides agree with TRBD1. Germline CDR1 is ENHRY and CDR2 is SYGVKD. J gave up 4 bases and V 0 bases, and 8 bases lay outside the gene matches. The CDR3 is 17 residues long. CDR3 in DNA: TGTGCCATCAGTGAGTCCAGACAGGGGACGGCATACAATGAGCAGTTCTTC. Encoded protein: CAISESRQGTAYNEQFF.

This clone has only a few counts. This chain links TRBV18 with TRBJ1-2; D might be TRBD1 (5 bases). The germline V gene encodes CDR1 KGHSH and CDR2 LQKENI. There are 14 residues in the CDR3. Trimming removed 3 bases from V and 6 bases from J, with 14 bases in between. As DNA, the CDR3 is TGTGCCAGCTCACCTTCGACACCCAGGGATGGCTACACCTTC. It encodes CASSPSTPRDGYTF.

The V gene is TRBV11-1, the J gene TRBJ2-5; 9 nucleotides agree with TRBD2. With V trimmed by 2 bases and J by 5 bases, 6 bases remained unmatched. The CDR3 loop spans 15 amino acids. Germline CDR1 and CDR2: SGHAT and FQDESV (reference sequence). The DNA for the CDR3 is TGTGCCAGCAGCTTACACCTAGCGGGACGGGAGACCCAGTACTTC. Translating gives CASSLHLAGRETQYF. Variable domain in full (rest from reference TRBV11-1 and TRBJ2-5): EAEVAQSPRYKITEKSQAVAFWCDPISGHATLYWYRQILGQGPELLVQFQDESVVDDSQLPKDRFSAERLKGVDSTLKIQPAELGDSAMYLCASSLHLAGRETQYFGPGTRLLVL.

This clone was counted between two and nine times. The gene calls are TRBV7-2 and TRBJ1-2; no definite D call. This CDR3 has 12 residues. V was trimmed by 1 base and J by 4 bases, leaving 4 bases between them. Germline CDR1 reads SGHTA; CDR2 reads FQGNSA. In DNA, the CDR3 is TGTGCCAGCAGCTTAGAGGCCTATGGCTACACCTTC. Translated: CASSLEAYGYTF.

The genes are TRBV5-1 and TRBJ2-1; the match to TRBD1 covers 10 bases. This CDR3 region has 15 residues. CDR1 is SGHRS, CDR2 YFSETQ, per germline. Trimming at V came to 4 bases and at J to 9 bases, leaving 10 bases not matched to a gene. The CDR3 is CASSASGTGEREQFF. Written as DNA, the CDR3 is TGCGCCAGCAGCGCATCCGGGACAGGGGAGCGTGAGCAGTTCTTC.

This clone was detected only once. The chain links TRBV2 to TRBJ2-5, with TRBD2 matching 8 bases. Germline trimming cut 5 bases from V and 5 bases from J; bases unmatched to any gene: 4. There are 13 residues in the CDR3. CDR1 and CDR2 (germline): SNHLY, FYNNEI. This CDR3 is CASSSSGGETQYF. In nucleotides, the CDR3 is TGTGCCAGCAGTTCGTCGGGAGGGGAGACCCAGTACTTC.

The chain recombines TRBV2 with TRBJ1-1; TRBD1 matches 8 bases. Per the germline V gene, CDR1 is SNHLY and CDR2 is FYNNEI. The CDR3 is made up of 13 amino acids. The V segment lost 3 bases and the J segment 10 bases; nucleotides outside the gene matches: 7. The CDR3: CASSDGQGARAFF. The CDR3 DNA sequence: TGTGCCAGCAGTGACGGGCAGGGGGCGCGAGCTTTCTTT. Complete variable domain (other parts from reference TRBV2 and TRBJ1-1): EPEVTQTPSHQVTQMGQEVILRCVPISNHLYFYWYRQILGQKVEFLVSFYNNEISEKSEIFDDQFSVERPDGSNFTLKIRSTKLEDSAMYFCASSDGQGARAFFGQGTRLTVV.

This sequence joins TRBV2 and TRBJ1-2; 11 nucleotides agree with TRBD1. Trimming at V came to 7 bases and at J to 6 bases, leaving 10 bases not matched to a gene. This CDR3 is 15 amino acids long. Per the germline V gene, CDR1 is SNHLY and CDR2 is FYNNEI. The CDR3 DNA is TGTGCCAGCAACCCATGGACAGGGGGCCTTCATGGCTACACCTTC. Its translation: CASNPWTGGLHGYTF.

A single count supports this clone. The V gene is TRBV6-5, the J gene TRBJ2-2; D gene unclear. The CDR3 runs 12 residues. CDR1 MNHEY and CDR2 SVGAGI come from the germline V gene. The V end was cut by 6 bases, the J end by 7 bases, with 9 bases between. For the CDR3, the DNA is TGTGCCAGCAGAGCCTGGGGCGGGGAGCTGTTTTTT. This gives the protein CASRAWGGELFF.

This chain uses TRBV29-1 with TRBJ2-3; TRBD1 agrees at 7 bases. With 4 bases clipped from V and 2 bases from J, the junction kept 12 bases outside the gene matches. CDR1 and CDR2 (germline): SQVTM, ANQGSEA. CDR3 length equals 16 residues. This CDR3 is CSVGVLRGQFTDTQYF. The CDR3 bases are TGCAGCGTTGGGGTGTTGAGGGGGCAATTCACAGATACGCAGTATTTT.

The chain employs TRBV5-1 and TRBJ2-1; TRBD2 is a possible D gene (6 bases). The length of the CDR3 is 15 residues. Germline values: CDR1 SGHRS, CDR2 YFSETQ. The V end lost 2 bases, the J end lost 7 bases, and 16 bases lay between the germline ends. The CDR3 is CASSFGGTSGNEQFF. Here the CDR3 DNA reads TGCGCCAGCAGCTTTGGCGGGACCTCTGGGAATGAGCAGTTCTTC.

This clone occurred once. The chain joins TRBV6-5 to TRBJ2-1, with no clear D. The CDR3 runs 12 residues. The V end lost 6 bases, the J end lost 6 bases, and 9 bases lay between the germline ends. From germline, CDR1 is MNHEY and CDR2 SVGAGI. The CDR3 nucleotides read TGTGCCAGCAGGGGGAACAGCAATGAGCAGTTCTTC. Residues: CASRGNSNEQFF.

CDR3 amino acids: CASRRTERGTELFF. For the CDR3, the DNA is TGTGCCAGCAGGAGGACAGAAAGGGGTACGGAACTGTTTTTT. V gene TRBV6-1 combines with J gene TRBJ1-4; tentative D call: TRBD1 (6 bases). Germline CDR1 MNHNS, CDR2 SASEGT. The CDR3 totals 14 residues. Trimming removed 6 bases at V and 12 bases at J, with 20 bases between.

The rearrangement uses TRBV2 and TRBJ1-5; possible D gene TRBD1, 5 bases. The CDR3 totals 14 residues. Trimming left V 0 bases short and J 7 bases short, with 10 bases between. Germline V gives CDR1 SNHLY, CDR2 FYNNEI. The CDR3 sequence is CASSEAPGQQPQHF. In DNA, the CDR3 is TGTGCCAGCAGTGAAGCTCCCGGACAACAGCCCCAGCATTTT.

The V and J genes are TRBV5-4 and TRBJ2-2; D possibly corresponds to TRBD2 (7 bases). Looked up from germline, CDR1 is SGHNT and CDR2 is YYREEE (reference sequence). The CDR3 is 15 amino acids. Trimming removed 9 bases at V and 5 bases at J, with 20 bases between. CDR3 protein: CATYWGGSQTGELFF. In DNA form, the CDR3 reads TGTGCCACATATTGGGGGGGCTCACAGACCGGGGAGCTGTTTTTT.

CDR3 bases: TGTGCCAGCAGCTTAATCCGGGACACTACCACAGATACGCAGTATTTT. Amino acids: CASSLIRDTTTDTQYF. The chain couples TRBV7-9 to TRBJ2-3, with D maybe TRBD1 (6 bases). Trimming took off 2 bases at V and 2 bases at J, with 14 bases between the two ends. This CDR3 comprises 16 residues. Germline CDR1 reads SEHNR; CDR2 reads FQNEAQ (reference sequence).

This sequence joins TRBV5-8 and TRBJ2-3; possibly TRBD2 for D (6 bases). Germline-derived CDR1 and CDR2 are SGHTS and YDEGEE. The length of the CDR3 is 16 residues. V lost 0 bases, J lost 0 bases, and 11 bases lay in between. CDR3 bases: TGTGCCAGCAGCTTGGCCCGGACTACAAGCACAGATACGCAGTATTTT. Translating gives CASSLARTTSTDTQYF.

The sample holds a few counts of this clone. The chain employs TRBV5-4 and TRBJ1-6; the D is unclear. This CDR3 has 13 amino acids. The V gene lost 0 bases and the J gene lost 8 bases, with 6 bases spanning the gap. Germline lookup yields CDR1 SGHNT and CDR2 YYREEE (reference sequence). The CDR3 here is CASSLDEYSPLHF. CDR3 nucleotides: TGTGCCAGCAGCTTGGACGAATATTCACCCCTCCACTTT.